The source of this T cell receptor beta chain is a study of control samples from healthy donors and cancer patients (dated by TCRdb to about 2020). The library was obtained by the immunoSEQ multiplex PCR assay. The clones in this table, taken by TCRdb from immuneACCESS, are in-frame only. Not every clone is retained; where verified, under half of the shortfall comes from an unresolved V gene, and the cause of the rest is unknown. Counted in this sample were 150,000 to 200,000 clones; more than 90% of them appeared once. The ten largest account for approximately 1.5% of the sample. Regarding this clone: It has no known antigen specificity. Qualities for individual bases were not recorded, and no much larger clone is one base off.

At the junction V is shortened by 3 bases and J by 3 bases; bases outside the gene matches: 2. From the cysteine through the phenylalanine, the CDR3 covers 14 amino acids. Solely the CDR3 DNA is kept, with 42 bases framed from the first base. Looking up the germline V gene (reference sequence) yields CDR1 LGHDT and CDR2 YNNKEL. The chain couples TRBV3-1 (or the pseudogene TRBV3-2) to TRBJ1-2; 9 bases in the junction line up with TRBD1. Sequenced input: blood. The clonotype comes from a man aged 30 to 45 in good health. CDR3 region: CASSHTGGDYGYTF. The base sequence is TGTGCCAGCAGCCATACAGGGGGCGACTATGGCTACACCTTC.